This TCR beta chain was sequenced for a study of T cells in Graves' hyperthyroidism and ophthalmopathy. The TCR beta CDR3 regions underwent amplification using RNA transcripts as the source. First-round RT-PCR with HTBI primers amplified the TCR CDR3 region. TCRdb recomputed calls from the multiplex PCR reads with MiXCR, one row per CDR3 protein. The profile shows 600,000 to 700,000 distinct CDR3 sequences, 45% of them singletons. The V end was cut by 5 bases, the J end by 0 bases, with 8 bases between. The germline CDR1 and CDR2 sequences are SGHVS and FQNEAQ. This CDR3 contains 13 residues. Patients with uncontrolled infections, other autoimmune diseases, pregnancy or lactation were excluded. Thyroid ultrasound and orbital computed tomography, with clinical symptoms and serum thyroxine and TRAb, informed diagnoses.

This clonotype originated in an adult man with Graves' disease, either hyperthyroidism or ophthalmopathy (not recorded which). The chain is built from TRBV7-8 and TRBJ2-7; D call uncertain. What was sequenced was peripheral blood or thyroid tissue (not recorded which). This chain's CDR3 is CASSTQISYEQYF. DNA for the CDR3: TGTGCCAGCAGCACCCAAATCTCCTACGAGCAGTACTTC.